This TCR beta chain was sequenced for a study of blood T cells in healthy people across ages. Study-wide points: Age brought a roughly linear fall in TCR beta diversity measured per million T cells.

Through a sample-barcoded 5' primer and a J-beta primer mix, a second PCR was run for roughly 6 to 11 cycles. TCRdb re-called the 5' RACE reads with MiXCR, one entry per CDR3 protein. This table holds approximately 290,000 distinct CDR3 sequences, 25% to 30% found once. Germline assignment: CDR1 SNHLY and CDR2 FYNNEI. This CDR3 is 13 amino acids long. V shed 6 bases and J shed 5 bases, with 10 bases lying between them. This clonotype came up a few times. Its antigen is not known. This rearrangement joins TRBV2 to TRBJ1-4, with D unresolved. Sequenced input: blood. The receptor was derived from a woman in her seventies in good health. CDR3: CASRADENEKLFF. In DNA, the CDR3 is TGTGCCAGCAGAGCGGACGAAAATGAAAAACTGTTTTTT.